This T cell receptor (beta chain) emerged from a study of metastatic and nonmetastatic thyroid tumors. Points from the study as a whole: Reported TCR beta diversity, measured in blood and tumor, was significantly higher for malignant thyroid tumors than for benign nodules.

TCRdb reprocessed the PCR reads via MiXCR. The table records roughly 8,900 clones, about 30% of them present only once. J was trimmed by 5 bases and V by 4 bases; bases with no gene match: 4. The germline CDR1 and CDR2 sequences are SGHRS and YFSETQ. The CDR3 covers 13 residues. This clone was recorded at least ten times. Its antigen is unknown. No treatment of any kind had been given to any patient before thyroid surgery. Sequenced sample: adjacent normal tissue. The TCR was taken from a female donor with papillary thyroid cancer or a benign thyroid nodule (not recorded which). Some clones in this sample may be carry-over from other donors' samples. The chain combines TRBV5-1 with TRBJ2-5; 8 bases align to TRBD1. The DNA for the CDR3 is TGCGCCAGCAGCCAGGGGGCCCGGGAGACCCAGTACTTC. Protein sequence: CASSQGARETQYF.